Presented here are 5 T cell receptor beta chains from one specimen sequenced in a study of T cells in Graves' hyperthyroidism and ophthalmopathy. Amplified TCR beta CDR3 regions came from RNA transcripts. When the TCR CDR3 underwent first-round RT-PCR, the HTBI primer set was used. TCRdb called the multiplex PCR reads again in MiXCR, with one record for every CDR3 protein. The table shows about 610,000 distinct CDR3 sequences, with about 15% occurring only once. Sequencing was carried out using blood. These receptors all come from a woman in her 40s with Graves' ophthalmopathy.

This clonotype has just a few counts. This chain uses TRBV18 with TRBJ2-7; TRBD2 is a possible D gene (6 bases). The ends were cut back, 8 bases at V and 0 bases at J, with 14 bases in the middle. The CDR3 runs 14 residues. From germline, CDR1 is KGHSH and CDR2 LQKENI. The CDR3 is CASRLGANSYEQYF. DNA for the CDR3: TGTGCCAGCCGACTAGGGGCCAACTCCTACGAGCAGTACTTC.

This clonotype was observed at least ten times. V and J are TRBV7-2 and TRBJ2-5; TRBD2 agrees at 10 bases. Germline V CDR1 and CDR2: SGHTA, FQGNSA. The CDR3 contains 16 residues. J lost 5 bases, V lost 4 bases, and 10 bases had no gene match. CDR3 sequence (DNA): TGTGCCAGCAGCTCGGGACTAGCGAGAATCCGGGAGACCCAGTACTTC. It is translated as CASSSGLARIRETQYF.

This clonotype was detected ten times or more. The CDR3 loop reads CASDRANYEQYF. The CDR3 coding sequence is TGTGCCAGTGACAGGGCAAACTACGAGCAGTACTTC. The V call is TRBV30, the J call TRBJ2-7; 7 positions agree with TRBD1. CDR1 and CDR2 (germline): GTSNPN, SVGIG (reference sequence). J lost 3 bases, V lost 8 bases, and 7 bases had no gene match. The CDR3 loop spans 12 amino acids.

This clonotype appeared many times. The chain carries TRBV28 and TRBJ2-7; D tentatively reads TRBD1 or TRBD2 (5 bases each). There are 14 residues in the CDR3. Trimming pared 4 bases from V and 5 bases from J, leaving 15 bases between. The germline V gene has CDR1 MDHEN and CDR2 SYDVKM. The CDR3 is CASSYTGRRDEQYF. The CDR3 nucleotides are TGTGCCAGCAGTTACACGGGACGACGCGACGAGCAGTACTTC.

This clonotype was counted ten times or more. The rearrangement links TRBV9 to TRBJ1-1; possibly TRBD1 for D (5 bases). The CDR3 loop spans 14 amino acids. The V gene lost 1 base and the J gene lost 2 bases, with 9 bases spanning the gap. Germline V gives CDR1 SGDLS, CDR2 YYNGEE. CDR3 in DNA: TGTGCCAGCAGCGTATGGGGGGATAACACTGAAGCTTTCTTT. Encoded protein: CASSVWGDNTEAFF.